Shown below are 12 T cell receptor beta chains from a single sample sequenced in a study of blood T cells in healthy people across ages. The use of a sample-barcoded 5' primer and a J-beta primer mix characterized a second PCR of roughly 6 to 11 cycles. TCRdb independently ran MiXCR on the 5' RACE reads; one entry per CDR3 protein. The data contain roughly 700,000 distinct CDR3 sequences, 49% of them singletons. The specimen was blood. The receptor set was obtained from a woman aged 55-70 years in good health.

This clonotype was observed at least ten times. An end of the junction does not agree with germline; a read error may underlie this. The chain is built from TRBV20-1 and TRBJ1-2; D ambiguous. Germline values: CDR1 DFQATT, CDR2 SNEGSKA (reference sequence). CDR3 length: 12 residues. The CDR3 reads CSARDPGYGYTF. The CDR3 coding sequence is TGCAGTGCGAGAGACCCAGGATATGGCTACACCTTC.

The chain joins TRBV20-1 to TRBJ1-2, with TRBD1 matching over 10 bases. J lost 7 bases, V lost 1 base, and 3 bases had no gene match. The CDR3 loop spans 13 amino acids. Germline values: CDR1 DFQATT, CDR2 SNEGSKA (reference sequence). DNA of the CDR3: TGCAGTGCTAGAGGGACAGGGGGGGGTGGCTACACCTTC. It yields the protein CSARGTGGGGYTF.

V usage is TRBV20-1 and J usage is TRBJ2-5; 10 bases agree with TRBD2. Germline CDR1 and CDR2: DFQATT and SNEGSKA (reference sequence). The CDR3 totals 17 residues. V shed 3 bases and J 7 bases; nucleotides not matched to a gene: 17. This CDR3 is CSASGLRSSGSGGTQYF. DNA for the CDR3: TGCAGTGCTAGTGGCCTTAGGTCTAGCGGGAGCGGCGGGACCCAGTACTTC.

The table lists this clonotype with many counts. J is TRBJ2-4 and V is TRBV20-1; 9 bases fit TRBD1. CDR1 DFQATT and CDR2 SNEGSKA come from the germline V gene (reference sequence). The trim removed 1 base at V and 8 bases at J, leaving 12 bases unmatched. This CDR3 is built from 16 residues. The CDR3 loop is CSARGARGTGLDIQYF. In DNA, the CDR3 is TGCAGTGCTAGAGGGGCCAGGGGGACAGGGTTAGACATTCAGTACTTC.

As regards this clonotype: A clone one base away is much larger, so this may be a read error. The genes are TRBV28 and TRBJ2-7; D call uncertain. This CDR3 is 12 amino acids long. The germline V gene encodes CDR1 MDHEN and CDR2 SYDVKM. CDR3 DNA: TGTGCCTGCAGTTTAGTTCCCTACGAGCAGTACTTC. It translates to CACSLVPYEQYF.

The CDR3 loop is CASSYSRQPVEQFF. In DNA form, the CDR3 reads TGTGCCAGCAGTTACTCGAGGCAGCCAGTTGAGCAGTTCTTC. The chain couples TRBV6-5 to TRBJ2-1; no clear D gene. Germline loops: CDR1 MNHEY, CDR2 SVGAGI. V lost 0 bases and J 9 bases, leaving 12 bases between the germline ends. This CDR3 has 14 residues.

This clonotype showed up just a few times. The rearrangement joins TRBV28 to TRBJ2-6, with 7 bases that match TRBD2. The CDR3 loop spans 18 amino acids. The V gene's germline CDR1 is MDHEN and CDR2 SYDVKM. The trim removed 4 bases at V and 0 bases at J, leaving 9 bases unmatched. CDR3 sequence: CASSSFREGSSGANVLTF. In nucleotides, the CDR3 is TGTGCCAGCAGTTCCTTCAGGGAGGGGAGCTCTGGGGCCAACGTCCTGACTTTC.

The chain employs TRBV20-1 and TRBJ1-2; D not certain. CDR1 and CDR2 (germline): DFQATT, SNEGSKA (reference sequence). V lost 3 bases to trimming and J lost 4 bases, with 9 bases between them. The CDR3 sequence is 12 residues long. CDR3 DNA sequence: TGCAGTGCTAGTAGAGAGAGCTATGGCTACACCTTC. Amino acids: CSASRESYGYTF.

CDR3 residues: CASSQDRNTQYF. DNA of the CDR3: TGCGCCAGCAGCCAAGATCGAAATACGCAGTATTTT. J is TRBJ2-3 and V is TRBV4-3, with D hard to call. The CDR3 consists of 12 residues. The germline gives CDR1 LGHNA, CDR2 YSLEER. V was trimmed by 0 bases and J by 7 bases, leaving 5 bases between them.

This chain connects TRBV4-3 to TRBJ2-5; 11 bases line up with TRBD1. The J call may be incorrect, as the DNA end agrees better with TRBJ2-7. CDR3 length equals 14 residues. The germline V gene encodes CDR1 LGHNA and CDR2 YSLEER. The CDR3 reads CASSQGDRGYEQYF. The CDR3 DNA reads TGCGCCAGCAGCCAAGGGGACAGGGGGTACGAGCAGTACTTC.

This clonotype appeared once. This chain links TRBV9 with TRBJ2-7; D call uncertain. The germline V gene encodes CDR1 SGDLS and CDR2 YYNGEE. V lost 1 base and J 0 bases, leaving 8 bases between the germline ends. The CDR3 spans 14 residues. This CDR3 reads CASSVTVNSYEQYF. The CDR3 DNA follows: TGTGCCAGCAGCGTAACAGTCAACTCCTACGAGCAGTACTTC.

The CDR3 loop reads CAISEWNWTGLSSYNEQFF. The CDR3 nucleotides are TGTGCCATCAGTGAGTGGAATTGGACAGGGCTAAGCTCCTACAATGAGCAGTTCTTC. This rearrangement joins TRBV10-3 to TRBJ2-1; TRBD1 agrees at 8 bases. J gave up 0 bases and V 1 base, and 11 bases lay outside the gene matches. The CDR3 is 19 residues long. CDR1 and CDR2 (germline): ENHRY, SYGVKD.